Below, one T cell receptor beta chain is given with its context. With V trimmed by 4 bases and J by 1 base, 6 bases remained unmatched. Germline CDR1 is SGHNT and CDR2 is YENEEA. This CDR3 region has 16 residues. The data are from a study of preoperative IRX-2 immunotherapy in early breast cancer. Clones were sequenced by immunoSEQ multiplex PCR, and TCRdb holds only the in-frame ones, with some missing. This table holds around 88,000 clones, roughly 85% found once. Treatment indicated: preoperative locoregional IRX-2 cytokine immunotherapy. Preoperative locoregional IRX-2 cytokine immunotherapy was tested in the phase Ib source study.

The chain joins TRBV11-3 to TRBJ1-1; TRBD1 matches at 10 bases. The sample here was tumor tissue, taken after IRX-2 immunotherapy. This TCR came from a human donor with breast cancer. The CDR3 protein is CASSSAGTGANTEAFF. The CDR3 coding sequence is TGTGCCAGCAGCTCGGCCGGGACAGGGGCGAACACTGAAGCTTTCTTT.